This T cell receptor beta chain was sequenced during a study of tumor and adjacent non-tumor tissue in lung cancer. Study-level points and caveats: Tumor tissue had significantly higher TCR diversity than normal lung. Tumor repertoires had a smaller top 100 clone share than normal lung.

The library came from three nested PCR rounds adapted from ARM-PCR protocols. TCRdb re-derived calls from the multiplex PCR reads in MiXCR, one entry per CDR3 protein. Found here are approximately 75,000 distinct CDR3 sequences, under 80% of them singletons; the top ten hold about an eighth. No cell sorting was done before RNA was extracted from the tissue. Donors were chemotherapy-naive, newly diagnosed lung cancer surgical patients in China, August–November 2014. Points on this clonotype: What it recognizes is unknown.

Trimming at V came to 10 bases and at J to 2 bases, leaving 11 bases not matched to a gene. This CDR3 spans 15 amino acids. The V gene's germline CDR1 is ENHRY and CDR2 SYGVKD. The rearrangement uses TRBV10-3 and TRBJ2-4; 7 positions agree with TRBD2. This receptor was identified in a woman in her 50s with non-small cell lung cancer. The sample was lung tumor tissue. CDR3 amino acids: CATSPGGLTKNIQYF. The CDR3 nucleotides read TGTGCCACCAGCCCGGGGGGTCTAACCAAAAACATTCAGTACTTC.